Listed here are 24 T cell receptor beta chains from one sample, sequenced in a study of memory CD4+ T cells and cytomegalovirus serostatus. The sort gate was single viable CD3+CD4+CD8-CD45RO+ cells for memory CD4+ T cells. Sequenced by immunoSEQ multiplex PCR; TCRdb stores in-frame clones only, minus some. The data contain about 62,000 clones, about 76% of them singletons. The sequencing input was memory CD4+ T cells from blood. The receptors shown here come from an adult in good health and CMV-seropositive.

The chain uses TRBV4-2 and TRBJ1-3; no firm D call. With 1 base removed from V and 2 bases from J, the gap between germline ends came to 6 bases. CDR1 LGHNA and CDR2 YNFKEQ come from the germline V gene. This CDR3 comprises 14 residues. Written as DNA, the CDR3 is TGTGCCAGCAGCCAAGCGGGAACTGGAAACACCATATATTTT. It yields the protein CASSQAGTGNTIYF.

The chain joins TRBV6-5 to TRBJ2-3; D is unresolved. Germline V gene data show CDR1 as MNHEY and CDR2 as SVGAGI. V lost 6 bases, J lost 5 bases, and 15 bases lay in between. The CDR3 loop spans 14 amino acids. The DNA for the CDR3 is TGTGCCAGCAGGCGCGCCTCTAGGGAAGATACGCAGTATTTT. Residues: CASRRASREDTQYF.

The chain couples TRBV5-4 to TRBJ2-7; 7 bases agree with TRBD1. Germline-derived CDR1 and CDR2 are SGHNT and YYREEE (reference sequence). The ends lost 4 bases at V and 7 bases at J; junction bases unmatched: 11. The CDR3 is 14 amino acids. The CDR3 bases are TGTGCCAGCAGCATGGGACAGCCCACCGGGGAGCAGTACTTC. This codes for CASSMGQPTGEQYF.

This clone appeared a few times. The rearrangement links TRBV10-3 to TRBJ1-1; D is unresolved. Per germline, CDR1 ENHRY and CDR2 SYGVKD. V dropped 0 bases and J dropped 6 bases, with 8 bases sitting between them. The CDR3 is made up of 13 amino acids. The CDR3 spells CAISESDESEAFF. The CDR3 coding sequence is TGTGCCATCAGTGAGTCCGACGAGTCTGAAGCTTTCTTT.

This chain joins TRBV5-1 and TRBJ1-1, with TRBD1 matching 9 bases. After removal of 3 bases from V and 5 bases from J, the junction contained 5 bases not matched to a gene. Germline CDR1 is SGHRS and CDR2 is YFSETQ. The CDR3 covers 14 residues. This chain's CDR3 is CASSSGQGTTEAFF. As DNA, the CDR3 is TGCGCCAGCAGCTCCGGACAGGGGACGACTGAAGCTTTCTTT.

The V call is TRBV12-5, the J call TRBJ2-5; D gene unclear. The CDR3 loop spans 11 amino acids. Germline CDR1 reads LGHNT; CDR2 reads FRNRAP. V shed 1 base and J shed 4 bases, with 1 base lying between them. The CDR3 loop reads CASGLGETQYF. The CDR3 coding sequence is TGTGCTAGTGGTTTGGGAGAGACCCAGTACTTC.

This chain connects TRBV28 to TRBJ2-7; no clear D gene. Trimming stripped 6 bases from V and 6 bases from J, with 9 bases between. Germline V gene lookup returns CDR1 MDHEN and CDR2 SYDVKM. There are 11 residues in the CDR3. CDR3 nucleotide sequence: TGTGCCAGCAGCAAAGAGAGCGAGCAGTACTTC. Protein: CASSKESEQYF.

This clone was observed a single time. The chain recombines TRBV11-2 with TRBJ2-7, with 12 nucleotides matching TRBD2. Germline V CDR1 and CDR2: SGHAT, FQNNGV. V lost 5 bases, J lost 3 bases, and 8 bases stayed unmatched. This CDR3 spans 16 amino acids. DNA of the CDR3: TGTGCCAGCAGCCCGCTACTAGCGGGAGGTCTCTACGAGCAGTACTTC. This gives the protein CASSPLLAGGLYEQYF.

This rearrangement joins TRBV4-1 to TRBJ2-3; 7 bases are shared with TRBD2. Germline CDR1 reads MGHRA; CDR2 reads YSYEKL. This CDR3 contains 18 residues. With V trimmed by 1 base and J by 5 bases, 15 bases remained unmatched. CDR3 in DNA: TGCGCCAGCAGCCAAGGGTCCCAAGCGGGGCCCTCCAGAGATACGCAGTATTTT. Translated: CASSQGSQAGPSRDTQYF.

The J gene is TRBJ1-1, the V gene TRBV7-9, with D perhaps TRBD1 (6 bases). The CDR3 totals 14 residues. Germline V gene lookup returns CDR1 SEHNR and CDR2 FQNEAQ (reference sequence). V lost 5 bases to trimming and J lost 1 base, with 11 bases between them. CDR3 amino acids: CASSPTRGNTEAFF. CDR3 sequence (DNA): TGTGCCAGCAGCCCGACCAGGGGGAACACTGAAGCTTTCTTT.

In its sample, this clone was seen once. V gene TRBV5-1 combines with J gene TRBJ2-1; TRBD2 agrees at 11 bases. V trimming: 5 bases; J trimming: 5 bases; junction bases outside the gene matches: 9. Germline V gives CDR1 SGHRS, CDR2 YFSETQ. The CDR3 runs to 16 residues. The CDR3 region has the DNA TGCGCCAGCAGTTCTGAGGGACTAGCGGCCCACAATGAGCAGTTCTTC. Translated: CASSSEGLAAHNEQFF.

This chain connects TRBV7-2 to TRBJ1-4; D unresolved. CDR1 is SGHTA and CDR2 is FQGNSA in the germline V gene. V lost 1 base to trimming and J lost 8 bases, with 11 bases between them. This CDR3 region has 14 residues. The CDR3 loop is CASSLVESGEKLFF. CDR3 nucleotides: TGTGCCAGCAGCTTAGTGGAGTCCGGGGAAAAACTGTTTTTT.

In DNA form, the CDR3 reads TGTGCCAGTACCCTATGGGGGGAAGGGCAGCCCCAGCATTTT. Translated, it gives CASTLWGEGQPQHF. This sequence joins TRBV19 and TRBJ1-5, with D possibly TRBD1 on 5 matching bases. The CDR3 has 14 residues. CDR1 and CDR2 (germline): LNHDA, SQIVND (reference sequence). V was pared by 7 bases and J by 7 bases, with 17 bases between.

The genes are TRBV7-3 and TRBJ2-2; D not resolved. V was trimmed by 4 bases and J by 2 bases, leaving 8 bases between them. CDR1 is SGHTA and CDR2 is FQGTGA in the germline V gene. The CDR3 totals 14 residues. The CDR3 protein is CASSSIINTGELFF. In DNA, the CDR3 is TGTGCCAGCAGCTCCATTATAAACACCGGGGAGCTGTTTTTT.

CDR3 protein: CASSEGGWVGELFF. CDR3 in DNA: TGCGCCAGCAGTGAGGGGGGCTGGGTCGGGGAGCTGTTTTTT. V usage is TRBV10-1 and J usage is TRBJ2-2, with a possible D match to TRBD1 (6 bases). Germline V CDR1 and CDR2: WNHNN, SYGVQD (reference sequence). This CDR3 region has 14 residues. Trimming shortened V by 2 bases and J by 7 bases, and 11 bases separated the two germline ends.

CDR3 nucleotide sequence: TGTGCCAGCAGTGCGCCCGGGACAGGGGCTACGGGTACGCAGTATTTT. Translation: CASSAPGTGATGTQYF. The chain couples TRBV5-4 to TRBJ2-3, with TRBD1 matching over 10 bases. The CDR3 loop spans 16 amino acids. J was trimmed by 8 bases and V by 5 bases; bases with no gene match: 14. CDR1 and CDR2 from the germline V gene are SGHNT and YYREEE (reference sequence).

The CDR3 nucleotides are TGTGCCAGCAGTGAAGCCAGGGGCACTGAAGCTTTCTTT. Translated: CASSEARGTEAFF. The chain links TRBV6-1 to TRBJ1-1, with TRBD1 as a possible D gene (6 bases). CDR3 length: 13 amino acids. In germline, CDR1 is MNHNS, CDR2 SASEGT. V dropped 0 bases and J dropped 4 bases, with 6 bases sitting between them.

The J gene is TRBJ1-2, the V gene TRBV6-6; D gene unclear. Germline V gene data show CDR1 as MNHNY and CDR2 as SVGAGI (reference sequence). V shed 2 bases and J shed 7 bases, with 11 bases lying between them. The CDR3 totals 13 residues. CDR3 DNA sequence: TGTGCCAGCAGTTACGGAGGTTCGGGTGGCTACACCTTC. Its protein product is CASSYGGSGGYTF.

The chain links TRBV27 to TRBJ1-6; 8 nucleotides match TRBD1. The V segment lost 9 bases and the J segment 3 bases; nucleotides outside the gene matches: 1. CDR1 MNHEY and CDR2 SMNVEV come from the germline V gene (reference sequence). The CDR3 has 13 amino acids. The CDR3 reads CASGQGYNSPLHF. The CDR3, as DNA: TGTGCCAGTGGACAGGGCTATAATTCACCCCTCCACTTT.

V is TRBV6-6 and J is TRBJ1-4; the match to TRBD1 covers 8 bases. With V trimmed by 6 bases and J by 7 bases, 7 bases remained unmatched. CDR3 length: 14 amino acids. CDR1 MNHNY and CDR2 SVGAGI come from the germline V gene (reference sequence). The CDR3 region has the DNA TGTGCCAGCAGGGCGCGACAGGGGAGTGAAAAACTGTTTTTT. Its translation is CASRARQGSEKLFF.

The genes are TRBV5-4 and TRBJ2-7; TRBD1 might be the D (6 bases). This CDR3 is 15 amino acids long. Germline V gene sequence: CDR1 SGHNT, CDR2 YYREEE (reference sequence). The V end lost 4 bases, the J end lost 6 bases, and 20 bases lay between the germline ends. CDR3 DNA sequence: TGTGCCAGCAGCATAAGGTACCGGGACATGCGCGAGCAGTACTTC. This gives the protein CASSIRYRDMREQYF.

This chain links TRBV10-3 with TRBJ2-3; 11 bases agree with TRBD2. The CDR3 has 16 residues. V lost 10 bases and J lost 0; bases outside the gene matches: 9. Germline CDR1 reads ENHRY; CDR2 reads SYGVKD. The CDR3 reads CATRTSGPLSTDTQYF. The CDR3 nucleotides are TGTGCCACCCGGACTAGCGGGCCCCTTAGCACAGATACGCAGTATTTT.

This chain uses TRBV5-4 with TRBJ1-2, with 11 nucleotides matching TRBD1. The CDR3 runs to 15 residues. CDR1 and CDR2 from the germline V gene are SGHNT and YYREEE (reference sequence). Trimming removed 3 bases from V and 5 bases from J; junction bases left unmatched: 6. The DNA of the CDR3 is TGTGCCAGCAGCTGGGGGACAGGGGGACAATATGGCTACACCTTC. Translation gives CASSWGTGGQYGYTF.

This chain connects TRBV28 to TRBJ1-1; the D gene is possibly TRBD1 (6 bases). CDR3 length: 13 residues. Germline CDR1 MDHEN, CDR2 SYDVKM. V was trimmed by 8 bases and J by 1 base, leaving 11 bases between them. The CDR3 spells CASFRGANTEAFF. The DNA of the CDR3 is TGTGCCAGCTTCAGGGGCGCGAACACTGAAGCTTTCTTT.